What follows is one T cell receptor beta chain and its context. The antigen remains unidentified. The germline gene is not matched at one end of the junction; a read error may be the cause. The source material, about 19-30 mg of unsorted bulk tissue, was used to co-extract RNA and DNA. Patients had chronic HBV infection and were treatment-naive. Germline loops: CDR1 SGHAT, CDR2 FQNNGV. CDR3 size: 17 residues. The data stem from a study of tumor-infiltrating lymphocytes in primary liver carcinoma. Study in general: Sample counts of productive TCRbeta reads spanned roughly 3.65 to 8 million; these counts were similar across tissue types.

Using a constant-region primer together with ProtoScript II reverse transcriptase, TCR beta cDNA was made from about 500 ng of total RNA. It was through three nested multiplex PCR rounds of slightly modified ARM-PCR that TCR beta libraries arose. Researchers ran the first two PCR rounds for roughly 10 cycles each with TRBV1-TRBV30 forward primers and a C-beta reverse primer. Each CDR3 protein gets one entry after TCRdb re-called the multiplex PCR reads with MiXCR. The data hold under 150,000 distinct CDR3 sequences, with nearly 70% observed a single time. Study conclusions and caveats: Tumor tissue displayed a significantly greater top-250-clone fraction than blood (p = 0.039). The study found tumor-adjacent and tumor-blood pairs overlapped less than tumor region pairs.

The sequence came from a woman aged 55-75 years with primary liver carcinoma and hepatitis B virus infection. Specimen: tumor-adjacent normal liver tissue. This chain joins TRBV11-2 and TRBJ2-1; D is ambiguous. DNA for the CDR3: TGCCCCAGCAGCTTAACCCCAACAACGTTCTTCAACGATGAGCAGTTCTTC. It specifies CPSSLTPTTFFNDEQFF.